This T cell receptor (beta chain) was sequenced for a study of blood T cell repertoires in COVID-19. Study information: Samples came from the United States, Italy and Spain, spanning acute and convalescent COVID-19. T cells, B-cell-depleted T cells, or PBMCs supplied cDNA or gDNA.

Seattle cases were enrolled at active infection and followed longitudinally. This clone showed up just a few times. Germline CDR1 is SGHAT and CDR2 is FQDESV (reference sequence). This CDR3 has 14 residues. V lost 1 base and J 4 bases, leaving 8 bases between the germline ends. Per the authors' pipeline: How many nucleated cells were present was estimated from reference gene primer amplification. The repertoire was sequenced with immunoSEQ multiplex PCR; TCRdb's copy has only in-frame clones and lacks some. Clone size and V and J calls were adopted from that table, with D and trimming inferred from the DNA. The table lists fewer than 200,000 clones, around 85% of them singletons.

The chain joins TRBV11-1 to TRBJ2-1; D not certain. Specimen: peripheral blood. The clonotype comes from a woman of 80 years or more with COVID-19, enrolled during active disease. Here the CDR3 DNA reads TGTGCCAGCAGCTTAGGCACACCTTACAATGAGCAGTTCTTC. Translating it yields CASSLGTPYNEQFF.